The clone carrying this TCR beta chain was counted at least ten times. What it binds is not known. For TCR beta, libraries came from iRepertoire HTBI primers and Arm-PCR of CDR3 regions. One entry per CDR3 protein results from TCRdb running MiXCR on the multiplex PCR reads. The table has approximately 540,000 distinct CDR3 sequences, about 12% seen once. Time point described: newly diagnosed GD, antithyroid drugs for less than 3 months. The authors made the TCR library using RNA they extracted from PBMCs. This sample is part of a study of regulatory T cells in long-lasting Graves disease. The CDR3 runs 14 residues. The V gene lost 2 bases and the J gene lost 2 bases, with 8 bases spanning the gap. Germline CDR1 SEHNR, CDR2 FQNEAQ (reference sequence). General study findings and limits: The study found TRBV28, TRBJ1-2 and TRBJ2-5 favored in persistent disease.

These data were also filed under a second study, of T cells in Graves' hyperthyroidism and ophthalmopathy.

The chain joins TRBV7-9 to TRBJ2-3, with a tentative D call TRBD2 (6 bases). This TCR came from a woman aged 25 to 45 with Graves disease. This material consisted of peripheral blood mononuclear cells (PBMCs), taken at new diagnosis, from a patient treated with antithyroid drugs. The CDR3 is CASSLRGNTDTQYF. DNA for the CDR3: TGTGCCAGCAGCTTACGGGGGAACACAGATACGCAGTATTTT.